This record looks at one T cell receptor beta chain sequence and its context. Its antigen remains unknown. The CDR3 covers 12 residues. Between the trimmed V and J ends, which lost 6 bases and 6 bases, there was a span of 9 bases. The germline V gene encodes CDR1 MNHNS and CDR2 SASEGT. The data stem from a study of cytomegalovirus exposure and HLA in healthy donors. Points from the study as a whole: When a later analysis compared HLA-associated TCR beta chains with equally common others, the HLA-associated chains turned out to be more clonally expanded and to have lower generation probabilities. A later analysis reportedly found fewer N-insertions in an Asian-associated ancestry cluster than the approximately 660-donor mean. The study flagged about 150 TCR beta chains as cytomegalovirus-associated.

Vbeta (60) and Jbeta (13) primers were used in the PCR. Data came from immunoSEQ multiplex PCR; TCRdb stores just in-frame clones and leaves some out. The table includes under 150,000 clones, about 80% detected once. The sequence derives from a man between 50 and 59 years old in good health and CMV-seronegative. The chain links TRBV6-1 to TRBJ2-1, with D possibly matching TRBD2 (6 bases). Sequencing input: PBMCs. This CDR3 is CASRTGGNEQFF. The CDR3 DNA reads TGTGCCAGCAGGACCGGGGGCAATGAGCAGTTCTTC.